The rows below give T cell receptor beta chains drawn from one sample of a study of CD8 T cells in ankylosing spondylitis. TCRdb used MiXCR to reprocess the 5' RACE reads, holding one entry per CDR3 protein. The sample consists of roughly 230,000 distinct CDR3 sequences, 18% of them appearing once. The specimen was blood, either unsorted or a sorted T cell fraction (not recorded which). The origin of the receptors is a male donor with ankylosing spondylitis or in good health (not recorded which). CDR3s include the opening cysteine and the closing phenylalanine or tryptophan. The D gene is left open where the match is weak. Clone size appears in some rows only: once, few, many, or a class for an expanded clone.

TGTGCCAGCAGCCCGTCCCCGGGGTATATGTATGAGCAGTTCTTC	CASSPSPGYMYEQFF	NA	TRBV7-6	TRBJ2-1	few
TGTGCCAGCAGCCGACGGGACGGCTACGAGCAGTACTTC	CASSRRDGYEQYF	NA	TRBV7-9	TRBJ2-7	many
TGTGCCAGCAGTTTAGATAACTATGGCTACACCTTC	CASSLDNYGYTF	NA	TRBV12-3/TRBV12-4	TRBJ1-2	few
TGTGCCATCAGTGAGTCTATGGCGGTAGAGACCCAGTACTTC	CAISESMAVETQYF	NA	TRBV10-3	TRBJ2-5	many
TGCGCCAGCAGCCAGGGCCGAATAAGCTCCTACGAGCAGTACTTC	CASSQGRISSYEQYF	NA	TRBV4-3	TRBJ2-7	few
TGTGCCAGCAGTTACTCGATCGGCAGCCTCACCGGGGAGCTGTTTTTT	CASSYSIGSLTGELFF	NA	TRBV6-5	TRBJ2-2	NA
TGTGCCAGCAAGCTTTCGGGGACTGGACCATTCCCGGATACGCAGTATTTT	CASKLSGTGPFPDTQYF	NA	TRBV7-9	TRBJ2-3	NA
TGTGCCAGCAGCCAAGATATAGCGTCCTACGAGCAGTACTTC	CASSQDIASYEQYF	NA	TRBV3-1	TRBJ2-7	many
TGTGCCACCCGGCGGGCGCCTCGTGGCTACACCTTC	CATRRAPRGYTF	NA	TRBV7-9	TRBJ1-2	few
TGCAGTGCTAGCCGGGACAGTCTTTTGGAGACCCAGTACTTC	CSASRDSLLETQYF	TRBD1	TRBV20-1	TRBJ2-5	few
TGTGCCAGCAGCCAAGATCAGGGTACCTACGAGCAGTACTTC	CASSQDQGTYEQYF	NA	TRBV4-2	TRBJ2-7	few
TGCGCCACCCGTTCTGGCCAGAACACTGAAGCTTTCTTT	CATRSGQNTEAFF	NA	TRBV5-1	TRBJ1-1	few
TGTGCCAGCAGTCAAATCGGGGGGCTATCCTATAATTCACCCCTCCACTTT	CASSQIGGLSYNSPLHF	NA	TRBV27	TRBJ1-6	many
TGTGCCAGCAGCCCACAGGGGGCCCAAGAGACCCAGTACTTC	CASSPQGAQETQYF	TRBD1	TRBV7-9	TRBJ2-5	NA
TGTGCCAGCTCCATAAGTGGGGAGCTGTTTTTT	CASSISGELFF	NA	TRBV7-2	TRBJ2-2	NA
TGTGCCACCAGCAGAGATTTGGATGAGCAGTTCTTC	CATSRDLDEQFF	NA	TRBV15	TRBJ2-1	NA
TGTGCCAGGACAGGTAAAAAATACAATGAGCAGTTCTTC	CARTGKKYNEQFF	NA	TRBV27	TRBJ2-1	NA
TGTGCCACCGCCGGGACCAACTACAATGAGCAGTTCTTC	CATAGTNYNEQFF	NA	TRBV15	TRBJ2-1	few
TGCGCCAGCAGCTTAGGGGCGAACACTGAAGCTTTCTTT	CASSLGANTEAFF	NA	TRBV5-1	TRBJ1-1	many
TGTGCCAGCAGCGAAAGAACGGGACAGGGGAGGCGAGAGACCCAGTACTTC	CASSERTGQGRRETQYF	TRBD1	TRBV7-8	TRBJ2-5	NA
TGTGCCAGCAGTATTCATTCCCTAGGTTGGAATGAGCAGTTCTTC	CASSIHSLGWNEQFF	NA	TRBV27	TRBJ2-1	few
TGTGCCAGCAGCTTAATCAAGGCTAGCGAAATGGAAAACATTCAGTACTTC	CASSLIKASEMENIQYF	NA	TRBV7-9	TRBJ2-4	NA
TGCAGTGCTAGAGATGGGGGACAGATTCAAGAGACCCAGTACTTC	CSARDGGQIQETQYF	TRBD1	TRBV20-1	TRBJ2-5	NA
TGCTCCAGCAGCCAAGGACTAGCTTACAATGAGCAGTTCTTC	CSSSQGLAYNEQFF	TRBD2	TRBV4-1	TRBJ2-1	NA
TGCAGCGTTGCCCACAGGGGAACCTACGAGCAGTACTTC	CSVAHRGTYEQYF	TRBD1	TRBV29-1	TRBJ2-7	NA
TGCAGCGCCTCGGGACAGGGTGGCGAGCAGTACTTC	CSASGQGGEQYF	TRBD1	TRBV29-1	TRBJ2-7	NA
TGCAGCGTTATGGACCGGGGAATTAATGAAAAACTGTTTTTT	CSVMDRGINEKLFF	NA	TRBV29-1	TRBJ1-4	few
TGTGCCAGCAGCCAGGGGAGCGGGAGTGTGAACACCGGGGAGCTGTTTTTT	CASSQGSGSVNTGELFF	TRBD2	TRBV6-1	TRBJ2-2	NA
TGTGCCAGCAGCGACGTGACAGCCTTGAACACTGAAGCTTTCTTT	CASSDVTALNTEAFF	NA	TRBV6-2/TRBV6-3	TRBJ1-1	NA
TGTGCCAGCGATGGAGAGCCCGGGGAGCTGTTTTTT	CASDGEPGELFF	NA	TRBV12-3/TRBV12-4	TRBJ2-2	few
TGCAGCGTCCTTGGGGATGACAGGTTCACAGATACGCAGTATTTT	CSVLGDDRFTDTQYF	NA	TRBV29-1	TRBJ2-3	many
TGTGCCACCAGGGCCTCGGGGTCAGACTACTATGGCTACACCTTC	CATRASGSDYYGYTF	NA	TRBV24-1	TRBJ1-2	NA
TGTGCCAGCAGCTCGCCCTCAGGGGGCTCTCCGTCCTACGAGCAGTACTTC	CASSSPSGGSPSYEQYF	TRBD1	TRBV7-2	TRBJ2-7	NA
TGTGCCAGCAGGTCGGGACTAACTTCCTACAATGAGCAGTTCTTC	CASRSGLTSYNEQFF	TRBD2	TRBV12-3/TRBV12-4	TRBJ2-1	NA
TGTGCCACCGTACCTACTCTCCCCGGGGAGCTGTTTTTT	CATVPTLPGELFF	NA	TRBV12-3/TRBV12-4	TRBJ2-2	many
TGCGCCAGCAGCTCCCCTCCGACTCAAGAGACCCAGTACTTC	CASSSPPTQETQYF	NA	TRBV5-1	TRBJ2-5	NA